This TCR beta chain was identified during a study of blood T cell repertoires in COVID-19. For the study at large: Some COVID-19 samples were acute and others convalescent; all came from the United States, Italy and Spain. Nucleic acid was either cDNA or gDNA, and it came from T cells, B-cell-depleted T cells, or PBMCs.

Per the authors' pipeline: Amplification of reference gene primers provided the estimated nucleated cell counts. Sequencing was performed with immunoSEQ multiplex PCR; in TCRdb, only in-frame clones are kept and a portion is missing. Clone size and the V and J calls come from that table; the DNA yielded D and trimming. The sample lists over 50,000 clones, 80% to 90% occurring once. Germline assignment: CDR1 MNHEY and CDR2 SMNVEV (reference sequence). CDR3 size: 13 residues. Trimming took off 3 bases at V and 5 bases at J, with 10 bases between the two ends. The TCR originated in a man between 50 and 59 years old with active COVID-19. Sequencing was carried out using peripheral blood. The V and J genes are TRBV27 and TRBJ1-2; TRBD1 is a possible D gene (6 bases). This CDR3 is CASSFRGGYGYTF. The DNA of the CDR3 is TGTGCCAGCAGTTTCAGGGGTGGTTATGGCTACACCTTC.